A single sample is the source of the 7 T cell receptor beta chains below, sequenced in a study of T cells and Merkel cell carcinoma outcomes. Sequencing was performed with immunoSEQ multiplex PCR; in TCRdb, only in-frame clones are kept and a portion is missing. The table has about 15,000 clones, approximately 92% seen once; the top ten hold 2%. What was sequenced was tumor tissue from Merkel cell carcinoma. Source of these receptors: a human donor with Merkel cell carcinoma.

The chain has TRBV5-4 and TRBJ2-7; D possibly uses TRBD1 or TRBD2 (5 bases each). With 0 bases removed from V and 1 base from J, the gap between germline ends came to 8 bases. The CDR3 spans 14 residues. Germline CDR1 SGHNT, CDR2 YYREEE (reference sequence). In DNA form, the CDR3 reads TGTGCCAGCAGCTTGGGGGACGTATCCTACGAGCAGTACTTC. The encoded protein is CASSLGDVSYEQYF.

The chain couples TRBV7-9 to TRBJ2-3, with D perhaps TRBD2 (5 bases). CDR3 size: 14 residues. The V gene's germline CDR1 is SEHNR and CDR2 FQNEAQ (reference sequence). Trimming took 2 bases from V and 5 from J, leaving 11 bases between them. The CDR3 DNA reads TGTGCCAGCAGCTTAACGGGGAGTGTAGATACGCAGTATTTT. Translated: CASSLTGSVDTQYF.

This chain connects TRBV5-4 to TRBJ2-1; unclear D gene. This CDR3 region has 13 residues. Looked up from germline, CDR1 is SGHNT and CDR2 is YYREEE (reference sequence). Trimming cost V 0 bases and J 8 bases, with 9 bases left between them. The CDR3 spells CASSLEHLDEQFF. The CDR3 DNA is TGTGCCAGCAGCTTGGAACATCTCGATGAGCAGTTCTTC.

CDR3 sequence reads: CASTTWGEMSTEAFF. In DNA, the CDR3 is TGTGCCAGCACAACCTGGGGGGAGATGAGCACTGAAGCTTTCTTT. The chain employs TRBV6-5 and TRBJ1-1, with D tentatively TRBD1 (5 bases). The CDR3 has 15 amino acids. Deletions cut 7 bases from V and 4 bases from J, with 19 bases between. Germline V gene lookup returns CDR1 MNHEY and CDR2 SVGAGI.

This sequence joins TRBV5-6 and TRBJ2-3, with a tentative D call TRBD2 (5 bases). The ends were cut back, 0 bases at V and 5 bases at J, with 10 bases in the middle. The CDR3 covers 14 residues. Germline values: CDR1 SGHDT, CDR2 YYEEEE. CDR3 in amino acids: CASSLVGVEDTQYF. For the CDR3, the DNA is TGTGCCAGCAGCTTGGTCGGGGTGGAAGATACGCAGTATTTT.

V usage is TRBV6-5 and J usage is TRBJ1-2; 7 positions agree with TRBD1. The CDR3 spans 14 residues. Germline loops: CDR1 MNHEY, CDR2 SVGAGI. V gave up 6 bases and J gave up 3 bases; unmatched junction bases: 7. The CDR3 DNA sequence: TGTGCCAGCAGCTTCATACAGGGGTACTATGGCTACACCTTC. This sequence encodes CASSFIQGYYGYTF.

This rearrangement joins TRBV5-1 to TRBJ2-5; D uncertain. Germline CDR1 and CDR2: SGHRS and YFSETQ. The CDR3 has 13 residues. V lost 3 bases and J 5 bases, leaving 11 bases between the germline ends. CDR3 bases: TGCGCCAGCAGCTCTTCTAATCGGGAGACCCAGTACTTC. It is translated as CASSSSNRETQYF.